Judged by abundance, the clone carrying this TCR beta chain is medium-sized. What it binds is unknown. TCRdb reanalysed the 5' RACE reads using MiXCR and keeps one entry per CDR3 protein. Seen here are about 8,900 distinct CDR3 sequences, about a quarter observed once, and the top ten hold 3.5% to 5%. Per the germline V gene, CDR1 is SGHRS and CDR2 is YFSETQ. The CDR3 consists of 15 residues. Trimming removed 2 bases from V and 5 bases from J, with 14 bases in between. Naive CD4+ T cells were purified with Tregs depleted by CD25. Study results and caveats: Tumor-infiltrating Treg TCR alpha and beta sequences overlapped most with tumor naive CD4+ T cells, then blood naive. Whole repertoires were not studied in the larger cohort, only one V-J beta rearrangement.

The J gene is TRBJ1-5, the V gene TRBV5-1, with a possible D match to TRBD1 (6 bases). The sequence derives from a female donor with breast cancer. The specimen sequenced was naive CD4+ T cells sorted from a lymph node. Subset denoted: naive CD4+ T cells, CD4+CD45RA+CD25-. The CDR3 coding sequence is TGCGCCAGCAGCTTCACGGGGGCAAGCGATCAGCCCCAGCATTTT. It codes for CASSFTGASDQPQHF.